This TCR beta chain was captured by sequencing in a study of PD-1 blockade in mismatch repair-deficient tumors. Sequencing used immunoSEQ multiplex PCR; TCRdb keeps in-frame clones, though not all of them. The profile covers some 100,000 clones, with about four fifths appearing a single time and around 6.6% taken by the ten largest. All patients were mismatch repair deficient, assessed by either PCR or immunohistochemistry. Germline lookup yields CDR1 SGHTA and CDR2 FQGNSA. With 1 base removed from V and 6 bases from J, the gap between germline ends came to 13 bases. The CDR3 contains 14 residues. The source of this sequence is an adult with mismatch repair-deficient cancer. The chain joins TRBV7-2 to TRBJ2-7; maybe TRBD2 (5 bases). The input for sequencing was peripheral blood, taken 36 weeks after starting pembrolizumab. CDR3 residues: CASSLGRGEGEQYF. The CDR3 DNA follows: TGTGCCAGCAGCTTAGGCCGGGGTGAAGGCGAGCAGTACTTC.